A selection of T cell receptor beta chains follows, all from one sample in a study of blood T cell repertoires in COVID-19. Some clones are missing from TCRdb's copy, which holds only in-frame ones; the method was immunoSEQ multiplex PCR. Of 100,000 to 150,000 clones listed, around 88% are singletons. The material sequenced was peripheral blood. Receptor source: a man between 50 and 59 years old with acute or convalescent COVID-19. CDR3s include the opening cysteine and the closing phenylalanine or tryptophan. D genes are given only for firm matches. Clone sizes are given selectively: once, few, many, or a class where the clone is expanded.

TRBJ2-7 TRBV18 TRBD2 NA TGTGCCAGCTCACCACTCCAGGGAGGGCCAGAGGAGCAGTACTTC CASSPLQGGPEEQYF
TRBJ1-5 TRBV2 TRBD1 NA TGTGCCAGCACACAGGGGGCAGGTCAGCCCCAGCATTTT CASTQGAGQPQHF
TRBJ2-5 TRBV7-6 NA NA TGTGCCAGCAGCTTACCGGGGGAGACCCAGTACTTC CASSLPGETQYF
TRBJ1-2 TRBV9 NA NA TGTGCCAGCAGCAAAGGGGCTGGGGGCTACACCTTC CASSKGAGGYTF
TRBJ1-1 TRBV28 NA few TGTGCCAGCAGTCCAGGGCACTCTGAAGCTTTCTTT CASSPGHSEAFF
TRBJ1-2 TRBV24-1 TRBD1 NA TGTGCCACCCCTTTAGGACAGGAGTGTTGGGGCTACACCTTC CATPLGQECWGYTF
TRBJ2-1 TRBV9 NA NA TGTGCCAGCAGCCCGCTGGGGCTGTCATACAATGAGCAGTTCTTC CASSPLGLSYNEQFF
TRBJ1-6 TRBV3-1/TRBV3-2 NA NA TGTGCCAGCAGCCAAGATGTGAGGGCGCTTAAGGCTTCACCCCTCCACTTT CASSQDVRALKASPLHF
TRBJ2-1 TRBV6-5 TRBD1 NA TGTGCCAGCAGTTACCGCCGACAGGGGAACAATGAGCAGTTCTTC CASSYRRQGNNEQFF
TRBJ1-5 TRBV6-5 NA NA TGTGCCAGCAGTTACTCGGCTAGTGGCAATCAGCCCCAGCATTTT CASSYSASGNQPQHF
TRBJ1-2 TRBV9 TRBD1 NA TGTGCCAGCAGCGTAGCCGAGGGACCGGGACAGGGCTACACCTTC CASSVAEGPGQGYTF
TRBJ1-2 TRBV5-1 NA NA TGCGCCAGCAGCCAACTCGGGGAACCCTCCTATGGCTACACCTTC CASSQLGEPSYGYTF
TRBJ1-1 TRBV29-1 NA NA TGCAGCGTTGGGAGGGGAGCGAACACTGAAGCTTTCTTT CSVGRGANTEAFF
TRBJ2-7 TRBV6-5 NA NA TGTGCCAGCAGTTTGGGGGGAACAGGGGTTTACGAGCAGTACTTC CASSLGGTGVYEQYF
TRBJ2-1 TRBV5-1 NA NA TGCGCCAGCAGCGACACCCTCCAGGGGAATGAGCAGTTCTTC CASSDTLQGNEQFF
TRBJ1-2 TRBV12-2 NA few TGTGCAAGTCGCTCTCTTCGGCGGCCTCGGGGCTACACCTTC CASRSLRRPRGYTF
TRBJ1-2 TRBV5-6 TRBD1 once TGTGCCAGCAGCCCACCCAGGTGGGGACAGGATGGCTACACCTTC CASSPPRWGQDGYTF
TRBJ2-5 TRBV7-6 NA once TGTGCCAGCAGCTCCTGGACTCAAGAGACCCAGTACTTC CASSSWTQETQYF
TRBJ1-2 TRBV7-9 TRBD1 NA TGTGCCAGCAGCTTGGTACGAGGGACAGACATTAACTATGGCTACACCTTC CASSLVRGTDINYGYTF